This entry is about one TCR beta chain. The antigen is unknown. The CDR3 length is 15 residues. These data are taken from a study of blood T cells in healthy people across ages. Using a J-beta primer mix together with a sample-barcoded 5' primer, a second PCR was run for roughly 6 to 12 cycles. MiXCR, applied by TCRdb to the 5' RACE reads, yields one record per CDR3 protein. The top ten clones hold about 42% of a sample with about 750,000 distinct CDR3 sequences, about 53% of them seen once. Study results and caveats: The recorded TCR beta diversity per million T cells decreased in a roughly linear manner with age.

This receptor was taken from an elderly man in good health. The chain employs TRBV21-1 and TRBJ2-3; the D call in the table, TRBD1, was not verified against the DNA. TRBV21-1 is a recognized pseudogene. Material for sequencing was blood. CDR3 sequence (DNA): TGTGCCAGCAGCGACGGGACAGGGCCCACAGATACGCAGTATTTT. Translating gives CASSDGTGPTDTQYF.